This entry lists 17 T cell receptor beta chains sequenced from one sample in a study of molecular identifiers for immune sequencing clone quantification. A single record per CDR3 protein comes from TCRdb applying MiXCR to the PCR reads. In the table there are about 500,000 distinct CDR3 sequences, approximately 25% of which are singletons. The source material was naive CD8+ T cells from blood, with Jurkat cell RNA spiked in. Subset: FACS-sorted CD8+CD4-CCR7+CD45RA+ naive T cells. The receptors originated from a human donor in good health. Some libraries in this study had Jurkat cell RNA spiked in.

V gene TRBV27 combines with J gene TRBJ2-7, with TRBD1 matching over 9 bases. The trim removed 5 bases at V and 6 bases at J, leaving 5 bases unmatched. Germline V gene lookup returns CDR1 MNHEY and CDR2 SMNVEV (reference sequence). This CDR3 has 13 residues. For the CDR3, the DNA is TGTGCCAGCAGTCTGGGACAGGGCTGCGAGCAGTACTTC. Its translation is CASSLGQGCEQYF.

This clonotype was recorded many times. V usage is TRBV9 and J usage is TRBJ2-5, with TRBD1 identical over 7 bases. CDR1 and CDR2 (germline): SGDLS, YYNGEE. Germline trimming cut 4 bases from V and 9 bases from J; bases unmatched to any gene: 12. The CDR3 has 14 amino acids. The CDR3 DNA reads as TGTGCCAGCAGCCCCCCGGGACAGCCCCATGCCCAGTACTTC. Translating gives CASSPPGQPHAQYF.

This rearrangement joins TRBV20-1 to TRBJ2-7; TRBD2 agrees at 14 bases. CDR3 length: 17 amino acids. V dropped 2 bases and J dropped 6; count of bases not matched to a gene: 12. From germline, CDR1 is DFQATT and CDR2 SNEGSKA (reference sequence). The CDR3 region is CSARPTGTSGSRLEQYF. Here the CDR3 DNA reads TGCAGTGCTAGACCCACCGGGACTAGCGGGAGCCGCCTCGAGCAGTACTTC.

Comment on this clonotype: A junction end diverges from the germline sequence, so it may reflect a read error. This chain connects TRBV28 to TRBJ2-7, with D perhaps given as TRBD1 or TRBD2 (5 bases each). This CDR3 region has 14 residues. The germline CDR1 and CDR2 sequences are MDHEN and SYDVKM. The CDR3 nucleotides read TGTGCCAGCGGGGGAAGACTCGGAGTCTACAAGCAGTACTTC. This sequence encodes CASGGRLGVYKQYF.

This clonotype was detected only a few times. CDR3 amino acids: CASSIQGAGYNEQFF. For the CDR3, the DNA is TGTGCCAGTAGTATACAGGGGGCCGGCTACAATGAGCAGTTCTTC. V gene TRBV19 combines with J gene TRBJ2-1; TRBD1 matches at 8 bases. The V segment lost 2 bases and the J segment 3 bases; nucleotides outside the gene matches: 3. The length of the CDR3 is 15 residues. Looked up from germline, CDR1 is LNHDA and CDR2 is SQIVND (reference sequence). Together with reference TRBV19 and TRBJ2-1, the CDR3 gives the full variable domain: DGGITQSPKYLFRKEGQNVTLSCEQNLNHDAMYWYRQDPGQGLRLIYYSQIVNDFQKGDIAEGYSVSREKKESFPLTVTSAQKNPTAFYLCASSIQGAGYNEQFFGPGTRLTVL.

This clonotype was detected a few times. The chain is built from TRBV27 and TRBJ1-5; tentatively, D is TRBD1 (5 bases). V dropped 4 bases and J dropped 4 bases, with 14 bases sitting between them. This CDR3 contains 15 residues. In germline, CDR1 is MNHEY, CDR2 SMNVEV (reference sequence). The CDR3 nucleotides read TGTGCCAGCAGTTCGATAACAGGATCAAATCAGCCCCAGCATTTT. Translation: CASSSITGSNQPQHF.

On this clonotype: Being one base from a much bigger clone, this may be a read error. This rearrangement joins TRBV7-9 to TRBJ1-6; D is ambiguous. Germline V CDR1 and CDR2: SEHNR, FQNEAQ (reference sequence). The CDR3 is 14 residues long. CDR3 sequence: CTSSLVRYNSPLHF. The CDR3 DNA reads as TGTACCAGCAGCTTAGTTCGTTATAATTCACCCCTCCACTTT. The full variable domain, rest sourced from reference TRBV7-9 and TRBJ1-6, is DTGVSQNPRHKITKRGQNVTFRCDPISEHNRLYWYRQTLGQGPEFLTYFQNEAQLEKSRLLSDRFSAERPKGSFSTLEIQRTEQGDSAMYLCTSSLVRYNSPLHFGNGTRLTVT.

There are many counts of this clonotype. The chain is built from TRBV5-5 and TRBJ1-1; D is unresolved. Trimming took off 4 bases at V and 6 bases at J, with 19 bases between the two ends. This CDR3 contains 15 residues. From germline, CDR1 is SGHKS and CDR2 YYEKEE (reference sequence). CDR3 loop: CASSALRYSGSEAFF. The DNA for the CDR3 is TGTGCCAGCAGCGCTCTTCGGTACAGTGGGTCTGAAGCTTTCTTT.

Notes on this clonotype: This may stem from a read error, because a much larger clone lies one nucleotide away. The rearrangement joins TRBV7-9 to TRBJ1-5; tentatively, D is TRBD1 (5 bases). The ends were cut back, 7 bases at V and 3 bases at J, with 13 bases in the middle. Germline V lookup: CDR1 SEHNR, CDR2 FQNEAQ (reference sequence). The CDR3 contains 14 residues. The CDR3 DNA follows: TGTGCCAGCACAACCACAGGTGACAATCAGCCCCAGCATTTT. The encoded protein is CASTTTGDNQPQHF.

This clonotype was counted between two and nine times. V is TRBV13 and J is TRBJ1-4, with 7 positions matching TRBD1. V was pared by 5 bases and J by 11 bases, with 5 bases of the junction left unmatched. The germline V gene has CDR1 PRHDT and CDR2 FYEKMQ (reference sequence). The CDR3 sequence is 12 residues long. In DNA, the CDR3 is TGTGCCAGCAGCCAAGACAGGGACAAACTGTTTTTT. It specifies CASSQDRDKLFF.

In its sample, this clonotype was seen many times. The chain carries TRBV6-5 and TRBJ2-3, with 7 bases matching TRBD2. The CDR3 spans 15 residues. Germline V lookup: CDR1 MNHEY, CDR2 SVGAGI. The J segment lost 4 bases and the V segment lost 1 base, leaving 5 bases of the junction unmatched. As DNA, the CDR3 is TGTGCCAGCAGTTACTTGGGGCGGGAGTCAGATACGCAGTATTTT. Its translation is CASSYLGRESDTQYF.

This chain links TRBV28 with TRBJ2-1, with D possibly matching TRBD2 (6 bases). CDR1 is MDHEN, CDR2 SYDVKM, per germline. The CDR3 consists of 15 residues. Deletions cut 6 bases from V and 12 bases from J, with 24 bases between. The CDR3, as DNA: TGTGCCAGCAGCCCCCGGGACTTTGGTCAGTTCGGGCAGTTCTTC. Protein: CASSPRDFGQFGQFF.

The table lists this clonotype with a few counts. This sequence joins TRBV19 and TRBJ2-5, with D possibly TRBD1 on 6 matching bases. The V gene lost 5 bases and the J gene lost 5 bases, with 15 bases spanning the gap. Germline V CDR1 and CDR2: LNHDA, SQIVND (reference sequence). The CDR3 loop spans 14 amino acids. The CDR3 region is CASSPLGGYETQYF. The CDR3 DNA reads TGTGCCAGTAGTCCATTAGGGGGATACGAGACCCAGTACTTC.

With regard to this clonotype: A much larger clonotype is one base distant, so this may be a read error. The J gene is TRBJ2-3, the V gene TRBV7-2; possibly TRBD1 for D (5 bases). CDR1 is SGHTA, CDR2 FQGNSA, per germline. The CDR3 length is 18 residues. This chain's CDR3 is CASSLPHWTSNGTDTRYF. The CDR3 bases are TGTGCCAGCAGCTTACCACATTGGACAAGCAATGGCACAGATACGCGGTATTTT.

To note about this clonotype: This clone may be a read error of a much larger clone one base away. This sequence joins TRBV24-1 and TRBJ1-5, with a possible D match to TRBD1 (5 bases). In germline, CDR1 is KGHDR, CDR2 SFDVKD. Trimming removed 9 bases from V and 1 base from J, with 9 bases in between. CDR3 size: 13 residues. The CDR3 DNA is TGTGCCACCGGGGCCGGAAGCAATCAGCCCCAGCATTTT. Its protein is CATGAGSNQPQHF.

The rearrangement uses TRBV12-3 or TRBV12-4 and TRBJ2-1; TRBD1 agrees at 12 bases. V lost 5 bases to trimming and J lost 5 bases; unmatched junction nucleotides: 7. This CDR3 has 16 amino acids. CDR3 bases: TGTGCCAGCAGTCGGGACAGGGGGCCCTTTAACAATGAGCAGTTCTTC. This sequence encodes CASSRDRGPFNNEQFF.

Comment on this clonotype: This may come from a read error, since a much larger clone is one base off. The chain is built from TRBV28 and TRBJ2-4, with 9 bases that match TRBD1. This CDR3 region has 16 residues. Per germline, CDR1 MDHEN and CDR2 SYDVKM. V gave up 3 bases and J gave up 2 bases; unmatched junction bases: 5. The CDR3 DNA reads as TGTGCCAGCAGTTTTCCACAGGGGGCGACCAAAAACATTCAGTACTTC. It specifies CASSFPQGATKNIQYF. The full variable domain, with the rest looked up from reference TRBV28 and TRBJ2-4, is DVKVTQSSRYLVKRTGEKVFLECVQDMDHENMFWYRQDPGLGLRLIYFSYDVKMKEKGDIPEGYSVSREKKERFSLILESASTNQTSMYLCASSFPQGATKNIQYFGAGTRLSVL.